The TCR beta chain described here comes from a study of human T cells and chemical hapten exposure. This clonotype was found a few times. There are 14 residues in the CDR3. Deletions cut 4 bases from V and 0 bases from J, with 8 bases between. Germline CDR1 MGHDK, CDR2 SYGVNS. Sample time point: pre-sensitization, week 0. Treatment given: therapeutic diphenylcyclopropenone sensitization with weekly scalp DPC. A single record per CDR3 protein comes from TCRdb applying MiXCR to the RACE reads. In the table there are under 200,000 distinct CDR3 sequences, just under 30% of which are singletons. The sequence was collected from a woman aged 25 to 45 with alopecia areata. Some clones in this sample may be carry-over from other donors' samples. The chain recombines TRBV25-1 with TRBJ2-3; D possibly corresponds to TRBD2 (5 bases). Sequences were derived from whole blood, sampled in connection with sensitization to the hapten diphenylcyclopropenone (DPC). CDR3 sequence: CASSVGGSTDTQYF. The DNA for the CDR3 is TGTGCCAGCAGTGTCGGCGGGAGCACAGATACGCAGTATTTT.